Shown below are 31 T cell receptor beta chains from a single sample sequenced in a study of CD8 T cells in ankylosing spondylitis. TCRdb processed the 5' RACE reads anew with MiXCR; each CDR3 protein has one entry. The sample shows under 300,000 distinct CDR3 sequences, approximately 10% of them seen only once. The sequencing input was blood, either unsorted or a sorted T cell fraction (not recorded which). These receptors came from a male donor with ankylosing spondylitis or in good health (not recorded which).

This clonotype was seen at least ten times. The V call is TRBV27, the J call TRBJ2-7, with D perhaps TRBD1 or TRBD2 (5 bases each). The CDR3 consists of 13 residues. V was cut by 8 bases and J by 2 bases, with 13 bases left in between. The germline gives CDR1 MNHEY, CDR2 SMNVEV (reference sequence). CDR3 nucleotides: TGTGCCAGCCCCCGGGACGGGCCCTACGAGCAGTACTTC. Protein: CASPRDGPYEQYF.

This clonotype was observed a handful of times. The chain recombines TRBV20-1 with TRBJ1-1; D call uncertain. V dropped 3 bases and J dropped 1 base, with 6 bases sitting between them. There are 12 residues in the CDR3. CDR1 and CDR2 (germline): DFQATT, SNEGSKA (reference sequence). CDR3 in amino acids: CSARAGNTEAFF. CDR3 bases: TGCAGTGCTAGGGCGGGGAACACTGAAGCTTTCTTT.

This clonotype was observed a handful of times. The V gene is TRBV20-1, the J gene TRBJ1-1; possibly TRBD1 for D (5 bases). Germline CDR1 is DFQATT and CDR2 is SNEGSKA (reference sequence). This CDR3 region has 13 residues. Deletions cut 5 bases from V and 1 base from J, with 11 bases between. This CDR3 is CSAVGTGNTEAFF. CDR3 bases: TGCAGTGCTGTCGGGACGGGGAACACTGAAGCTTTCTTT.

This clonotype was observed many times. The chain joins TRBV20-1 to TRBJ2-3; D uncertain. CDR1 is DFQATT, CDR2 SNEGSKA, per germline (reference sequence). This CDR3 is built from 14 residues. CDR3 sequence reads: CIFADVARTDTQYF. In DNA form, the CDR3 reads TGCATTTTCGCGGACGTAGCAAGGACAGATACGCAGTATTTT.

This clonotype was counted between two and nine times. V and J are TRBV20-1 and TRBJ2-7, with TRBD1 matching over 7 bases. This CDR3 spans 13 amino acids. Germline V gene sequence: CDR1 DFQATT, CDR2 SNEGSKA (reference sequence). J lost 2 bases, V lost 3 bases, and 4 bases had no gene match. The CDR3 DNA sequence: TGCAGTGCTAGCCGACAGGGTCCCTACGAGCAGTACTTC. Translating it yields CSASRQGPYEQYF.

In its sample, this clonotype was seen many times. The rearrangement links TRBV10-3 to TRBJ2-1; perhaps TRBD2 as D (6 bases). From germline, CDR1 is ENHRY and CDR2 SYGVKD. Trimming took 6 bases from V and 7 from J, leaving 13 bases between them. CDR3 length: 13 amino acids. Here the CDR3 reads CAISPQAGNEQFF. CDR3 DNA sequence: TGTGCCATCAGCCCCCAAGCGGGTAATGAGCAGTTCTTC.

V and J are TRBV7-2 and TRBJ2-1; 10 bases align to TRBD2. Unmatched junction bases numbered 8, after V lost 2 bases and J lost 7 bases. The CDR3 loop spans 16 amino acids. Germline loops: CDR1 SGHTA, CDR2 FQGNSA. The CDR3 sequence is CASSLRSGGAKNEQFF. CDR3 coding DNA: TGTGCCAGCAGCTTAAGGAGCGGGGGGGCCAAAAATGAGCAGTTCTTC.

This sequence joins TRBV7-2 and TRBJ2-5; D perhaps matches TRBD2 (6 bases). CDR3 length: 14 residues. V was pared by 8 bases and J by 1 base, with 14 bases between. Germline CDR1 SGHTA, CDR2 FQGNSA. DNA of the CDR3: TGTGCCAGCGCCCTTTGGAGGGCCCAAGAGACCCAGTACTTC. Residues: CASALWRAQETQYF.

CDR3 DNA sequence: TGTGCCAGCAGTTCAGGGGCGGTAGCCAAAAACATTCAGTACTTC. Translating gives CASSSGAVAKNIQYF. The chain has TRBV27 and TRBJ2-4, with a possible D match to TRBD1 (6 bases). Germline lookup yields CDR1 MNHEY and CDR2 SMNVEV (reference sequence). V lost 4 bases, J lost 0 bases, and 10 bases lay in between. The CDR3 length is 15 residues.

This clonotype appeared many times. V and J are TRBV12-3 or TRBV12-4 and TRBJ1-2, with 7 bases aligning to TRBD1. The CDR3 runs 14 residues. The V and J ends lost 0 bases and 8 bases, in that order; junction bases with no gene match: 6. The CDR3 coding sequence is TGTGCCAGCAGTTTAGCGTACAGGGGAGGCGGCTACACCTTC. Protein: CASSLAYRGGGYTF.

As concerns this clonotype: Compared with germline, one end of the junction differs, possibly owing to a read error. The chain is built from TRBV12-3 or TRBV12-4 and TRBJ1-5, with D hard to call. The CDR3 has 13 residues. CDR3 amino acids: CAGSPDSNQPQHF. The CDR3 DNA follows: TGTGCCGGCAGCCCAGATAGCAATCAGCCCCAGCATTTT.

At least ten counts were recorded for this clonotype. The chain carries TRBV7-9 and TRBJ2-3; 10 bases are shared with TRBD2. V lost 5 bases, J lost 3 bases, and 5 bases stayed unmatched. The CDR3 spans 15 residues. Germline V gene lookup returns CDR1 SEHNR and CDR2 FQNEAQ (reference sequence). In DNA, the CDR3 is TGTGCCAGCAGCCCTTCGGGACTAGCGACAGATACGCAGTATTTT. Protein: CASSPSGLATDTQYF.

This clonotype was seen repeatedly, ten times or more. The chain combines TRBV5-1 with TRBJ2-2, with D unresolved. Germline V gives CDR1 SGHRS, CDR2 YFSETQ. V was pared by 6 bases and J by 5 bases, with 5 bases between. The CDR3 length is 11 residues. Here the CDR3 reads CASTLTGELFF. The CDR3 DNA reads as TGCGCCAGCACCCTGACCGGGGAGCTGTTTTTT.

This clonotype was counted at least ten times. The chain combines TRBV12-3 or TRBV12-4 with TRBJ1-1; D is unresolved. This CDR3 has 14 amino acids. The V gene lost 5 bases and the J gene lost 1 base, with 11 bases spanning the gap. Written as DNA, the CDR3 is TGTGCCAGCAGTCCCTCCGTTGGGAACACTGAAGCTTTCTTT. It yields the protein CASSPSVGNTEAFF.

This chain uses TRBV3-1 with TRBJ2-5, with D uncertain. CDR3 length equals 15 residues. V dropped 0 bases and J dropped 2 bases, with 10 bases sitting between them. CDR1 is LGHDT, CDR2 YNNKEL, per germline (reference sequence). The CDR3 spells CASSQDVVRQETQYF. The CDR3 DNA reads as TGTGCCAGCAGCCAAGACGTGGTCAGACAAGAGACCCAGTACTTC.

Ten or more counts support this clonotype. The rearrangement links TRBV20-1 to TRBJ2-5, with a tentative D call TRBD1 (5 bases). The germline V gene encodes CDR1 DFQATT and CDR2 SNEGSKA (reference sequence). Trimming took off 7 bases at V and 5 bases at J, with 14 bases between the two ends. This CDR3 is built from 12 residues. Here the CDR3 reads CSVKGRVETQYF. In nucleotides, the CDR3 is TGCAGTGTTAAGGGCAGGGTCGAGACCCAGTACTTC.

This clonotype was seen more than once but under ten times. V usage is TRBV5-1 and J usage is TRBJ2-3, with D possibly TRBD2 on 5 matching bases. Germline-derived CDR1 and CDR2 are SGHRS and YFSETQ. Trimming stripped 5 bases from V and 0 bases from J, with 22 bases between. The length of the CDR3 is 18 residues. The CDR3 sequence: CASRYVRGSLSSTDTQYF. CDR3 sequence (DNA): TGCGCCAGCAGATACGTCCGGGGATCTTTATCTAGCACAGATACGCAGTATTTT. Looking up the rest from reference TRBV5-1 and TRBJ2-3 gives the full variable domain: KAGVTQTPRYLIKTRGQQVTLSCSPISGHRSVSWYQQTPGQGLQFLFEYFSETQRNKGNFPGRFSGRQFSNSRSEMNVSTLELGDSALYLCASRYVRGSLSSTDTQYFGPGTRLTVL.

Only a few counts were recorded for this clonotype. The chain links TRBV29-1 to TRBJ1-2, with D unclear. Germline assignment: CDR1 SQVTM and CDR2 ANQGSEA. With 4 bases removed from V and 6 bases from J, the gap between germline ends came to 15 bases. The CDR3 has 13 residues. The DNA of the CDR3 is TGCAGCGTTGGGGGAGAGTCGACGGATGGCTACACCTTC. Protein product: CSVGGESTDGYTF.

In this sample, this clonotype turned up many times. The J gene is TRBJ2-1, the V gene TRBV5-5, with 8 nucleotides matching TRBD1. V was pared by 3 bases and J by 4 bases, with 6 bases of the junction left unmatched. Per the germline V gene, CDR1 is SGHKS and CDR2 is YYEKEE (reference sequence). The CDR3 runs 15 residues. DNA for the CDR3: TGTGCCAGCAGCTCTGGGGGGACAGGATACAATGAGCAGTTCTTC. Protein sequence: CASSSGGTGYNEQFF.

CDR3 residues: CAWQREVGSPLHF. CDR3 DNA: TGTGCCTGGCAACGGGAGGTCGGCTCACCCCTCCACTTT. The J gene is TRBJ1-6, the V gene TRBV30; no clear D gene. V gave up 5 bases and J gave up 10 bases, with 15 bases separating them. Germline V gene lookup returns CDR1 GTSNPN and CDR2 SVGIG (reference sequence). The CDR3 extends over 13 amino acids.

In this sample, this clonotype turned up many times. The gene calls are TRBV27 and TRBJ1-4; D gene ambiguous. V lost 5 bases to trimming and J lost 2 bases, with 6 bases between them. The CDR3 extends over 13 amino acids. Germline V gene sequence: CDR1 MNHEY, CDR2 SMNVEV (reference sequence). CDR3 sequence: CASSPLTNEKLFF. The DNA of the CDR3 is TGTGCCAGCAGTCCCCTGACTAATGAAAAACTGTTTTTT.

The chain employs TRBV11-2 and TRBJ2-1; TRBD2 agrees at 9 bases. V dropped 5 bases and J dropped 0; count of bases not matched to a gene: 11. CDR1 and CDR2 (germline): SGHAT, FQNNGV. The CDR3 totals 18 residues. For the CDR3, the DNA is TGTGCCAGCAGCCCAAGGGGAACTAGCGGGTTCTCCTACAATGAGCAGTTCTTC. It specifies CASSPRGTSGFSYNEQFF.

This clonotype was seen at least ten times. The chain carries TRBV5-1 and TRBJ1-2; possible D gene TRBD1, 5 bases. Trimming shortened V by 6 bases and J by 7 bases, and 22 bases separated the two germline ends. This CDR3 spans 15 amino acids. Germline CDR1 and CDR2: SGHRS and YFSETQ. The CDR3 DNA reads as TGCGCCAGCACCCAACTCGCGGGGCCAAGCAGTGGCTACACCTTC. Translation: CASTQLAGPSSGYTF.

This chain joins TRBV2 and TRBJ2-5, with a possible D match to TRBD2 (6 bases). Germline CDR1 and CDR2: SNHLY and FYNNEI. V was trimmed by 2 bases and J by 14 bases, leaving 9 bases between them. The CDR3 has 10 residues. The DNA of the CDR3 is TGTGCCAGCAGTGAAACTAGCCCATACTTC. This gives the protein CASSETSPYF.

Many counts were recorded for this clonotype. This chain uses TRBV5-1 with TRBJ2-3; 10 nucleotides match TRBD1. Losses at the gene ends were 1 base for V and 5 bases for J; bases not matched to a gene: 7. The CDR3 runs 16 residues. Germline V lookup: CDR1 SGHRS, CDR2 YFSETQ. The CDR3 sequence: CASSLRAGQGRDTQYF. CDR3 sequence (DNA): TGCGCCAGCAGCTTGCGGGCGGGACAGGGGAGAGATACGCAGTATTTT.

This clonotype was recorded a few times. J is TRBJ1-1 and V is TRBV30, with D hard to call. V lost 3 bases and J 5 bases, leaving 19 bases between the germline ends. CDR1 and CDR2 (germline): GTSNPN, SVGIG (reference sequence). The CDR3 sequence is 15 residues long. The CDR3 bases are TGTGCCTGGAGCACTCCTAGGGTACTCGGAACTGAAGCTTTCTTT. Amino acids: CAWSTPRVLGTEAFF.

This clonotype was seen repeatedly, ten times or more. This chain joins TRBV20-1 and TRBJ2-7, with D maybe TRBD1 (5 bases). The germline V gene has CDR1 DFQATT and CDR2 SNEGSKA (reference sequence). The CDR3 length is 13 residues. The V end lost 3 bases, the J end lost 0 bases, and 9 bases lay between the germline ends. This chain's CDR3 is CSARGPRSYEQYF. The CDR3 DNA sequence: TGCAGTGCTAGGGGGCCGCGCTCCTACGAGCAGTACTTC.

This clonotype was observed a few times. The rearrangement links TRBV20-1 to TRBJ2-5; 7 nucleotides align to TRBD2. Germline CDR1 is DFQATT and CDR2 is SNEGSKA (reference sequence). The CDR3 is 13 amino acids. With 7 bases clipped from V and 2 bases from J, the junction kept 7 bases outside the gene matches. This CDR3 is CSGDLAEQETQYF. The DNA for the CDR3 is TGCAGTGGCGACCTAGCGGAACAAGAGACCCAGTACTTC.

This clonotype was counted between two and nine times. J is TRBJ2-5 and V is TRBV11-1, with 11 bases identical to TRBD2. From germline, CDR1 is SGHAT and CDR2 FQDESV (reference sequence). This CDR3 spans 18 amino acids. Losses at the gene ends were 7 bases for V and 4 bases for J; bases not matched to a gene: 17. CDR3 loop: CASTQAKASGGSGETQYF. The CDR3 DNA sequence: TGTGCCAGCACCCAGGCCAAGGCTAGCGGGGGGAGTGGAGAGACCCAGTACTTC.

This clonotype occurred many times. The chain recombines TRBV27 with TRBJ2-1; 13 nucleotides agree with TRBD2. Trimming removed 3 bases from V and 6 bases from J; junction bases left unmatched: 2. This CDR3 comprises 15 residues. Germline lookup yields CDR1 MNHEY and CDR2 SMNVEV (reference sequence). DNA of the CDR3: TGTGCCAGCAGTTTGACTAGCGGGAGGACCAATGAGCAGTTCTTC. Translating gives CASSLTSGRTNEQFF.

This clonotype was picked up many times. The CDR3 bases are TGTGCCAGCAGTTTGGCCAGGGCTAAAGAGACCCAGTACTTC. It codes for CASSLARAKETQYF. This chain uses TRBV27 with TRBJ2-5; D may be TRBD1 (5 bases). This CDR3 region has 14 residues. V was clipped by 3 bases and J by 3 bases, with 11 bases between them. Germline V gene sequence: CDR1 MNHEY, CDR2 SMNVEV (reference sequence).